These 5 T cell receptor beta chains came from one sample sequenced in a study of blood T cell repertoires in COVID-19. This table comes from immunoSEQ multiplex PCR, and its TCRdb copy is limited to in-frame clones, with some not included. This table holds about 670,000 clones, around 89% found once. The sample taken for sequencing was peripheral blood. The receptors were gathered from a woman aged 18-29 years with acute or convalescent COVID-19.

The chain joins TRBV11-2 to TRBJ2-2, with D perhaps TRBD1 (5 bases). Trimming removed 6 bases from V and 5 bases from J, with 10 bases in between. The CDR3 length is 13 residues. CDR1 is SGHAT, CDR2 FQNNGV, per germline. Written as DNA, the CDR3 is TGTGCCAGCAGACAAAGGGGAACCGGGGAGCTGTTTTTT. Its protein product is CASRQRGTGELFF.

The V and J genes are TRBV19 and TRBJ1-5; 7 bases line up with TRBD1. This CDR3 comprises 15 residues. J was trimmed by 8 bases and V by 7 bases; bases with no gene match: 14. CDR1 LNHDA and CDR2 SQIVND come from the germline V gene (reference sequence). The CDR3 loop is CASTMWRQGIEPQHF. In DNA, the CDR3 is TGTGCCAGTACCATGTGGAGACAGGGTATTGAGCCCCAGCATTTT. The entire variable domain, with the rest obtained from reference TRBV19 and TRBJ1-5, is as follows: DGGITQSPKYLFRKEGQNVTLSCEQNLNHDAMYWYRQDPGQGLRLIYYSQIVNDFQKGDIAEGYSVSREKKESFPLTVTSAQKNPTAFYLCASTMWRQGIEPQHFGDGTRLSIL.

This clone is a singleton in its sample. The CDR3 DNA follows: TGTGCCATCAGTGAGTCTCCAGGGGAGGGTGTCGTTAGCTATGGCTACACCTTC. Protein: CAISESPGEGVVSYGYTF. The chain uses TRBV10-3 and TRBJ1-2; possible D gene TRBD1, 6 bases. Looked up from germline, CDR1 is ENHRY and CDR2 is SYGVKD. This CDR3 region has 18 residues. The ends were cut back, 0 bases at V and 4 bases at J, with 21 bases in the middle.

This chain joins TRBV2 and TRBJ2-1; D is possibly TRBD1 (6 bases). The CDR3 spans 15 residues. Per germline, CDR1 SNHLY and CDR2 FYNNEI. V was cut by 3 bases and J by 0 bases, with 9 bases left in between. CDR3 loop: CASSETDSSYNEQFF. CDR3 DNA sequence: TGTGCCAGCAGTGAGACGGACAGCTCCTACAATGAGCAGTTCTTC.

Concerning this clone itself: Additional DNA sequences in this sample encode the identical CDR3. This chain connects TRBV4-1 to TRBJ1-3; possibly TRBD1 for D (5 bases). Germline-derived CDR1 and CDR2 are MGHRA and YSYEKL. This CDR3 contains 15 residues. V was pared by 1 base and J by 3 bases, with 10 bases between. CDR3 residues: CASSQGQGGGNTIYF. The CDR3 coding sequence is TGCGCCAGCAGCCAAGGGCAGGGCGGTGGAAACACCATATATTTT.